Presented here are 10 T cell receptor beta chains from one specimen sequenced in a study of T cell changes during pregnancy in multiple sclerosis. Sequenced by immunoSEQ multiplex PCR; TCRdb stores in-frame clones only, minus some. The sample holds fewer than 40,000 clones, 90% seen once. Sequencing was performed on CD8+ T cells from peripheral blood mononuclear cells, taken in the first trimester of pregnancy. The receptors were sampled from a female donor with multiple sclerosis, enrolled in a pregnancy study.

V gene TRBV11-2 combines with J gene TRBJ2-7; D is possibly TRBD1 (6 bases). The V gene lost 2 bases and the J gene lost 5 bases, with 13 bases spanning the gap. From germline, CDR1 is SGHAT and CDR2 FQNNGV. This CDR3 has 14 residues. CDR3 DNA: TGTGCCAGCAGCTTAATCGGACCAGGGGACGAGCAGTACTTC. As protein: CASSLIGPGDEQYF.

This sequence joins TRBV30 and TRBJ2-7; 9 bases match TRBD1. CDR1 is GTSNPN and CDR2 is SVGIG in the germline V gene (reference sequence). The CDR3 spans 15 residues. V was clipped by 0 bases and J by 3 bases; unmatched bases: 6. The DNA for the CDR3 is TGTGCCTGGAGTGTAGGGACAGGGCAACTCTACGAGCAGTACTTC. This codes for CAWSVGTGQLYEQYF. Looking up the rest from reference TRBV30 and TRBJ2-7 gives the full variable domain: SQTIHQWPATLVQPVGSPLSLECTVEGTSNPNLYWYRQAAGRGLQLLFYSVGIGQISSEVPQNLSASRPQDRQFILSSKKLLLSDSGFYLCAWSVGTGQLYEQYFGPGTRLTVT.

The chain links TRBV10-3 to TRBJ2-7; D is unresolved. The germline V gene encodes CDR1 ENHRY and CDR2 SYGVKD. V gave up 3 bases and J gave up 2 bases, with 11 bases separating them. CDR3 size: 14 residues. The CDR3 DNA sequence: TGTGCCATCAGTGAAAACACCCGCCCCTACGAGCAGTACTTC. This sequence encodes CAISENTRPYEQYF.

The chain carries TRBV28 and TRBJ2-7; 7 bases fit TRBD2. There are 14 residues in the CDR3. Per the germline V gene, CDR1 is MDHEN and CDR2 is SYDVKM. Trimming removed 3 bases from V and 3 bases from J; junction bases left unmatched: 5. The CDR3 reads CASSLSLAGYEQYF. CDR3 bases: TGTGCCAGCAGTTTGTCCTTAGCGGGCTACGAGCAGTACTTC.

The V and J genes are TRBV19 and TRBJ2-5, with 9 bases fitting TRBD2. Germline assignment: CDR1 LNHDA and CDR2 SQIVND (reference sequence). This CDR3 is 17 amino acids long. J lost 4 bases, V lost 6 bases, and 15 bases had no gene match. This CDR3 reads CASSLPPGGRAPETQYF. DNA of the CDR3: TGTGCCAGTAGCCTCCCCCCAGGCGGGAGGGCCCCAGAGACCCAGTACTTC.

J is TRBJ2-3 and V is TRBV11-3, with 7 bases lining up with TRBD2. Germline lookup yields CDR1 SGHNT and CDR2 YENEEA. This CDR3 is built from 15 residues. The junction had 7 bases not matched to a gene; V was cut back by 2 bases and J by 5 bases. The CDR3 here is CASSLTSVPGDTQYF. The CDR3 region has the DNA TGTGCCAGCAGCTTAACTAGCGTTCCAGGAGATACGCAGTATTTT.

This clone was recorded once. The gene calls are TRBV4-2 and TRBJ2-7; D remains unclear. V was clipped by 0 bases and J by 2 bases, with 11 bases between them. CDR1 and CDR2 from the germline V gene are LGHNA and YNFKEQ. This CDR3 comprises 15 residues. In DNA, the CDR3 is TGTGCCAGCAGCCAAGAAAGCAGGTCCACCTACGAGCAGTACTTC. Its protein product is CASSQESRSTYEQYF.

The chain uses TRBV9 and TRBJ2-7; a weak D match, TRBD2 (7 bases). CDR1 is SGDLS, CDR2 YYNGEE, per germline. The CDR3 runs to 15 residues. Trimming removed 4 bases from V and 2 bases from J, with 16 bases in between. This CDR3 reads CASSHGGPGPYEQYF. CDR3 in DNA: TGTGCCAGCAGCCACGGGGGGCCAGGCCCCTACGAGCAGTACTTC.

The chain joins TRBV20-1 to TRBJ2-7; TRBD2 might be the D (6 bases). The germline CDR1 and CDR2 sequences are DFQATT and SNEGSKA (reference sequence). V lost 3 bases and J lost 12, with 15 bases in between. This CDR3 is 11 amino acids long. The CDR3 nucleotides are TGCAGTGCTAGGGGCTCGGAGGGCCCGTACTTC. Its protein is CSARGSEGPYF.

This clone was recorded only once. The chain links TRBV4-1 to TRBJ1-4, with a weak D call TRBD1 (5 bases). CDR3 length: 14 amino acids. Germline V CDR1 and CDR2: MGHRA, YSYEKL. V gave up 4 bases and J gave up 8 bases, with 14 bases separating them. DNA of the CDR3: TGCGCCAGCAGCCCTCCCCAGGGACTCGAAAAACTGTTTTTT. Protein product: CASSPPQGLEKLFF.